This entry lists 24 T cell receptor beta chains sequenced from one sample in a study of T cell responses to AZD1222 COVID-19 vaccine. Clones were sequenced by immunoSEQ multiplex PCR, and TCRdb holds only the in-frame ones, with some missing. Of over 75,000 clones listed, 80% to 90% are singletons. The material sequenced was peripheral blood, taken 28 days after the second AZD1222 dose. These TCRs come from an adult who received the AZD1222 COVID-19 vaccine.

The chain carries TRBV23-1 and TRBJ2-2; D ambiguous. TRBV23-1 is filed as an ORF, its function uncertain. The germline V and J ends were trimmed by 0 bases and 0 bases, with 8 bases remaining between them. This CDR3 is 16 amino acids long. CDR3 bases: TGCGCCAGCAGTCAATCGGGTCAAGCGAACACCGGGGAGCTGTTTTTT. Amino acids: CASSQSGQANTGELFF.

The J gene is TRBJ1-3, the V gene TRBV2; D uncertain. This CDR3 comprises 14 residues. The germline V and J ends were trimmed by 5 bases and 0 bases, with 8 bases remaining between them. Germline loops: CDR1 SNHLY, CDR2 FYNNEI. CDR3 nucleotides: TGTGCCAGCAGTAACAGTGTCTCTGGAAACACCATATATTTT. Translating it yields CASSNSVSGNTIYF.

This clone occurred once. J is TRBJ2-6 and V is TRBV7-2; TRBD1 agrees at 8 bases. V was pared by 3 bases and J by 3 bases, with 10 bases of the junction left unmatched. Germline lookup yields CDR1 SGHTA and CDR2 FQGNSA. There are 18 residues in the CDR3. The CDR3 reads CASSFSRTGNSGANVLTF. CDR3 nucleotides: TGTGCCAGCAGCTTTAGCAGGACAGGGAACAGTGGGGCCAACGTCCTGACTTTC.

This chain joins TRBV5-4 and TRBJ2-1; 9 positions match TRBD2. V was clipped by 3 bases and J by 3 bases; unmatched bases: 13. Per germline, CDR1 SGHNT and CDR2 YYREEE (reference sequence). This CDR3 comprises 18 residues. The CDR3 sequence: CASSSPIGAGGLYNEQFF. CDR3 DNA sequence: TGTGCCAGCAGCTCCCCCATTGGAGCGGGAGGCCTCTACAATGAGCAGTTCTTC. Complete variable domain (other parts from reference TRBV5-4 and TRBJ2-1): ETGVTQSPTHLIKTRGQQVTLRCSSQSGHNTVSWYQQALGQGPQFIFQYYREEENGRGNFPPRFSGLQFPNYSSELNVNALELDDSALYLCASSSPIGAGGLYNEQFFGPGTRLTVL.

As for this clone: The sample contains more than one DNA sequence encoding this CDR3. The CDR3 here is CASSVGGATEAFF. Here the CDR3 DNA reads TGTGCCAGCAGCGTAGGAGGGGCCACTGAAGCTTTCTTT. This sequence joins TRBV9 and TRBJ1-1; D is possibly TRBD1 (5 bases). CDR3 length: 13 residues. The ends were cut back, 0 bases at V and 4 bases at J, with 7 bases in the middle. Germline CDR1 and CDR2: SGDLS and YYNGEE.

V and J are TRBV6-7 and TRBJ2-1; 8 nucleotides match TRBD2. TRBV6-7 is known as an ORF, though its function is uncertain. This CDR3 comprises 14 residues. The junction had 2 bases not matched to a gene; V was cut back by 5 bases and J by 2 bases. CDR3: CASSTGRAYNEQFF. The CDR3 nucleotides are TGTGCCAGCAGTACCGGGAGGGCCTACAATGAGCAGTTCTTC.

This chain connects TRBV5-1 to TRBJ1-2; 8 bases agree with TRBD1. Trimming removed 0 bases from V and 4 bases from J; junction bases left unmatched: 23. This CDR3 is built from 21 residues. Germline V gene sequence: CDR1 SGHRS, CDR2 YFSETQ. CDR3 loop: CASSLGSKVTGDITLIYGYTF. DNA of the CDR3: TGCGCCAGCAGCTTGGGGAGCAAGGTGACAGGGGATATCACCCTGATCTATGGCTACACCTTC.

The rearrangement links TRBV30 to TRBJ2-7; D is unclear. Looked up from germline, CDR1 is GTSNPN and CDR2 is SVGIG (reference sequence). V lost 8 bases and J 0 bases, leaving 14 bases between the germline ends. The CDR3 sequence is 13 residues long. The chain's CDR3 is CAQRRLSSYEQYF. The CDR3, as DNA: TGTGCCCAACGGCGGTTGAGCTCCTACGAGCAGTACTTC. Drawing the rest from reference TRBV30 and TRBJ2-7, the complete variable domain is SQTIHQWPATLVQPVGSPLSLECTVEGTSNPNLYWYRQAAGRGLQLLFYSVGIGQISSEVPQNLSASRPQDRQFILSSKKLLLSDSGFYLCAQRRLSSYEQYFGPGTRLTVT.

The chain carries TRBV7-2 and TRBJ2-2; D remains ambiguous. V was trimmed by 1 base and J by 0 bases, leaving 9 bases between them. The CDR3 spans 16 residues. CDR1 and CDR2 (germline): SGHTA, FQGNSA. CDR3: CASSLDPYTNTGELFF. The DNA of the CDR3 is TGTGCCAGCAGCTTAGATCCATACACGAACACCGGGGAGCTGTTTTTT.

The rearrangement links TRBV12-3 or TRBV12-4 to TRBJ2-7; D gene unclear. The length of the CDR3 is 13 residues. V was trimmed by 1 base and J by 3 bases, leaving 7 bases between them. The CDR3 loop is CASSLDGFYEQYF. The DNA of the CDR3 is TGTGCCAGCAGTTTAGACGGCTTCTACGAGCAGTACTTC.

The chain carries TRBV6-5 and TRBJ2-3; the match to TRBD2 covers 10 bases. Losses at the gene ends were 6 bases for V and 4 bases for J; bases not matched to a gene: 4. Germline assignment: CDR1 MNHEY and CDR2 SVGAGI. The CDR3 covers 14 residues. The CDR3 sequence is CASRPGLASDTQYF. CDR3 nucleotides: TGTGCCAGCAGACCGGGACTAGCGTCAGATACGCAGTATTTT.

The chain has TRBV7-2 and TRBJ2-1; no reliable D call. Germline V gene lookup returns CDR1 SGHTA and CDR2 FQGNSA. The CDR3 has 14 residues. The ends were cut back, 1 base at V and 8 bases at J, with 12 bases in the middle. The chain's CDR3 is CASSLEMGKDEQFF. The DNA for the CDR3 is TGTGCCAGCAGCTTAGAAATGGGCAAGGATGAGCAGTTCTTC. The full variable domain, completed using reference TRBV7-2 and TRBJ2-1, is GAGVSQSPSNKVTEKGKDVELRCDPISGHTALYWYRQSLGQGLEFLIYFQGNSAPDKSGLPSDRFSAERTGGSVSTLTIQRTQQEDSAVYLCASSLEMGKDEQFFGPGTRLTVL.

V is TRBV5-5 and J is TRBJ2-1; D call uncertain. The germline gives CDR1 SGHKS, CDR2 YYEKEE (reference sequence). Trimming took 1 base from V and 3 from J, leaving 11 bases between them. This CDR3 comprises 15 residues. In nucleotides, the CDR3 is TGTGCCAGCAGCTTGAGTTGGAATAACTACAATGAGCAGTTCTTC. This translates into CASSLSWNNYNEQFF.

The chain is built from TRBV3-1 (or the pseudogene TRBV3-2) and TRBJ2-3; 8 bases match TRBD2. Trimming removed 8 bases from V and 0 bases from J; junction bases left unmatched: 1. CDR1 LGHDT and CDR2 YNNKEL come from the germline V gene (reference sequence). The CDR3 spans 13 residues. The CDR3 is CASGLASTDTQYF. The CDR3 DNA is TGTGCCAGCGGACTAGCTAGCACAGATACGCAGTATTTT.

This clone showed up just once. Other DNA sequences in the sample encode the same CDR3. V and J are TRBV29-1 and TRBJ1-1, with TRBD1 matching 8 bases. This CDR3 contains 13 residues. V trimming: 7 bases; J trimming: 0 bases; junction bases outside the gene matches: 4. Germline V gene lookup returns CDR1 SQVTM and CDR2 ANQGSEA. The CDR3 DNA sequence: TGCAGCGCCGACAGGGGTTTGAACACTGAAGCTTTCTTT. It translates to CSADRGLNTEAFF.

In DNA form, the CDR3 reads TGTGCCAGTAGTAACCAGGGGCATCAGCCCCAGCATTTT. It encodes CASSNQGHQPQHF. The chain has TRBV19 and TRBJ1-5; D is perhaps TRBD1 (6 bases). Germline V gene data show CDR1 as LNHDA and CDR2 as SQIVND (reference sequence). This CDR3 spans 13 amino acids. V lost 4 bases and J lost 5, with 9 bases in between.

In regard to this clone: A junction end diverges from the germline sequence, so it may reflect a read error. The chain joins TRBV18 to TRBJ2-2, with D perhaps TRBD2 (7 bases). Germline CDR1 is KGHSH and CDR2 is LQKENI. This CDR3 is built from 13 residues. CDR3 in DNA: TGTGCCAGCCAACCGGGGGGCACCGGGGAGCCGTTTTTT. Protein product: CASQPGGTGEPFF.

The V and J genes are TRBV7-9 and TRBJ2-5; 10 bases fit TRBD2. This CDR3 comprises 17 residues. Germline V gene data show CDR1 as SEHNR and CDR2 as FQNEAQ (reference sequence). V gave up 2 bases and J gave up 5 bases; unmatched junction bases: 11. CDR3 nucleotide sequence: TGTGCCAGCAGCTTAACGGGACTAGCGATTGTCAAGGAGACCCAGTACTTC. It codes for CASSLTGLAIVKETQYF.

The CDR3 region has the DNA TGCGCCAGCAGCCAAGATTGGGGCTCCTATAATTCACCCCTCCACTTT. Its translation: CASSQDWGSYNSPLHF. This chain joins TRBV4-1 and TRBJ1-6, with D unclear. V shed 0 bases and J shed 0 bases, with 6 bases lying between them. This CDR3 spans 16 amino acids. The germline CDR1 and CDR2 sequences are MGHRA and YSYEKL.

The chain links TRBV5-1 to TRBJ1-1; tentatively, D is TRBD1 (5 bases). Per germline, CDR1 SGHRS and CDR2 YFSETQ. The CDR3 loop spans 16 amino acids. V was cut by 0 bases and J by 1 base, with 13 bases left in between. For the CDR3, the DNA is TGCGCCAGCAGCTTGGGCGTTTACAGGACGAACACTGAAGCTTTCTTT. It is translated as CASSLGVYRTNTEAFF.

The rearrangement links TRBV11-3 to TRBJ2-3, with D perhaps TRBD1 (6 bases). The CDR3 runs 13 residues. Trimming took 6 bases from V and 5 from J, leaving 12 bases between them. Germline V gene data show CDR1 as SGHNT and CDR2 as YENEEA. The CDR3 sequence is CASSSGTQDTQYF. The CDR3 bases are TGTGCCAGCAGTTCCGGGACACAAGATACGCAGTATTTT.

V usage is TRBV19 and J usage is TRBJ2-2, with TRBD2 as a possible D gene (6 bases). V was cut by 1 base and J by 7 bases, with 13 bases left in between. CDR1 and CDR2 from the germline V gene are LNHDA and SQIVND (reference sequence). CDR3 length equals 15 residues. Here the CDR3 reads CASSIGLDRGGELFF. DNA for the CDR3: TGTGCCAGTAGTATAGGACTAGATCGTGGCGGGGAGCTGTTTTTT.

The V gene is TRBV10-3, the J gene TRBJ2-6, with D unresolved. This CDR3 has 17 amino acids. Trimming stripped 2 bases from V and 2 bases from J, with 13 bases between. Germline lookup yields CDR1 ENHRY and CDR2 SYGVKD. The CDR3 sequence: CAISEAPKVAGANVLTF. The DNA for the CDR3 is TGTGCCATCAGTGAGGCCCCGAAGGTGGCTGGGGCCAACGTCCTGACTTTC.

The chain has TRBV15 and TRBJ1-4; tentative D call: TRBD1 (6 bases). The germline V gene has CDR1 LNHNV and CDR2 YYDKDF (reference sequence). This CDR3 spans 16 amino acids. Deletions cut 0 bases from V and 6 bases from J, with 14 bases between. CDR3 bases: TGTGCCACCAGCAGAGATATAACAGGGTGGGATGAAAAACTGTTTTTT. It encodes CATSRDITGWDEKLFF.